This is a list of T cell receptor beta chains from one sample in a study of blood T cell repertoires in COVID-19. This table comes from immunoSEQ multiplex PCR, and its TCRdb copy is limited to in-frame clones, with some not included. The sample lists around 250,000 clones, roughly 86% occurring once. The sample taken for sequencing was peripheral blood. These TCRs come from a man at least 80 years old with acute or convalescent COVID-19. CDR3s include the opening cysteine and the closing phenylalanine or tryptophan. The order of the fields is CDR3 protein, CDR3 DNA, D gene, V gene, clone size, J gene. The D gene is left open where the match is weak. Size values are once, few and many counts, or a class for expanded clones, and some rows have none.

CASSKRDRGYEQYF	TGTGCCAGCAGTAAGAGGGACAGGGGCTACGAGCAGTACTTC	TRBD1	TRBV2	NA	TRBJ2-7
CASSHAGGELFF	TGTGCCAGCAGCCACGCAGGGGGGGAGCTGTTTTTT	NA	TRBV3-1/TRBV3-2	NA	TRBJ2-2
CASSGQGVNTEAFF	TGTGCCAGCAGTGGACAGGGAGTGAACACTGAAGCTTTCTTT	TRBD1	TRBV2	NA	TRBJ1-1
CASEEHFNYGYTF	TGTGCCAGCGAGGAGCACTTCAACTATGGCTACACCTTC	NA	TRBV2	once	TRBJ1-2
CASSSERTVNQPQHF	TGTGCCAGCAGCTCTGAAAGGACAGTCAATCAGCCCCAGCATTTT	NA	TRBV6-2/TRBV6-3	NA	TRBJ1-5
CASRLRQGNQPQHF	TGTGCCAGCAGGCTCAGACAGGGTAATCAGCCCCAGCATTTT	TRBD1	TRBV6-6	few	TRBJ1-5
CASRRQADSSYEQYF	TGTGCCAGCAGAAGACAAGCCGATTCATCCTACGAGCAGTACTTC	NA	TRBV6-5	NA	TRBJ2-7
CSVGDRGYEQYF	TGCAGCGTGGGGGACAGGGGGTACGAGCAGTACTTC	TRBD1	TRBV29-1	NA	TRBJ2-7
CASSQRLGGGRDEQYF	TGCGCCAGCAGCCAACGCCTAGGGGGGGGACGGGACGAGCAGTACTTC	NA	TRBV4-1	NA	TRBJ2-7
CASSSPTGGPGRSEQYF	TGTGCCAGCAGCTCCCCGACAGGGGGCCCGGGAAGGAGCGAGCAGTACTTC	TRBD1	TRBV7-8	few	TRBJ2-7
CASSWGGALGGYTF	TGTGCCAGCAGTTGGGGGGGGGCGTTAGGAGGCTACACCTTC	NA	TRBV28	NA	TRBJ1-2
CASSTPQVTGELFF	TGTGCCAGCAGTACCCCCCAGGTCACCGGGGAGCTGTTTTTT	NA	TRBV6-1	NA	TRBJ2-2
CASSQRGVGGYTF	TGCGCCAGCAGCCAAAGGGGTGTCGGTGGCTACACCTTC	NA	TRBV4-3	NA	TRBJ1-2
CASSLGIGYTF	TGTGCCAGCAGCTTGGGTATTGGCTACACCTTC	NA	TRBV5-6	few	TRBJ1-2
CASSTLGTDTQYF	TGTGCCAGCTCTACGTTGGGCACAGATACGCAGTATTTT	NA	TRBV21-1	NA	TRBJ2-3
CASSTGGGLYEQYF	TGTGCCAGCAGCACAGGGGGCGGTTTATACGAGCAGTACTTC	TRBD1	TRBV28	NA	TRBJ2-7
CATRRGAGNQPQHF	TGTGCCACCCGACGGGGGGCAGGCAATCAGCCCCAGCATTTT	NA	TRBV24-1	NA	TRBJ1-5
CASGGTGFTGELFF	TGTGCCAGCGGAGGGACAGGCTTCACCGGGGAGCTGTTTTTT	TRBD1	TRBV19	NA	TRBJ2-2
CASSPEGLAGGRTGELFF	TGTGCCAGCAGCCCGGAAGGGCTAGCGGGGGGTCGGACCGGGGAGCTGTTTTTT	TRBD2	TRBV9	once	TRBJ2-2
CASSPLLQAGTSTDTQYF	TGTGCCAGCTCACCCCTACTCCAAGCGGGAACTAGCACAGATACGCAGTATTTT	TRBD2	TRBV18	NA	TRBJ2-3
CASSQGGSKSEEQFF	TGTGCCAGCAGCCAGGGCGGGAGTAAATCAGAAGAGCAGTTCTTC	TRBD2	TRBV3-1/TRBV3-2	few	TRBJ2-1
CASSVEGEKLGYEQYF	TGTGCCAGCAGTGTCGAGGGGGAAAAATTGGGCTACGAGCAGTACTTC	NA	TRBV6-1	NA	TRBJ2-7
CASSLEPTGAFYGYTF	TGTGCCAGCAGCTTAGAACCCACAGGGGCCTTCTATGGCTACACCTTC	TRBD1	TRBV7-2	once	TRBJ1-2
CASSQQTGASISSGYTF	TGCGCCAGCAGCCAACAAACAGGGGCGAGTATAAGTAGTGGCTACACCTTC	TRBD1	TRBV4-1	NA	TRBJ1-2